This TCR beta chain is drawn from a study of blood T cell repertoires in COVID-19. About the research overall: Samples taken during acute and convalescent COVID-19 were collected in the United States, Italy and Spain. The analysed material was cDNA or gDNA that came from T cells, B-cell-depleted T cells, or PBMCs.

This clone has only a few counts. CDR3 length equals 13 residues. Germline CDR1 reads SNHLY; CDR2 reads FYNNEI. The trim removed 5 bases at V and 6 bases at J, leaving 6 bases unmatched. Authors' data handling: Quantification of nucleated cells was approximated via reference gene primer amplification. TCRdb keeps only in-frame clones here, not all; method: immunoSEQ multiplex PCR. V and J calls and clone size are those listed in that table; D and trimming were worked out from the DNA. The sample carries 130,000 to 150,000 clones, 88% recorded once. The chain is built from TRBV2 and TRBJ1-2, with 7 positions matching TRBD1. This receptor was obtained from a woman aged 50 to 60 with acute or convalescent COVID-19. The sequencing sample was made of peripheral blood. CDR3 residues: CASSRDSRDGYTF. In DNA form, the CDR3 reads TGTGCCAGCAGTAGGGACAGCAGGGATGGCTACACCTTC.